The T cell receptor (beta chain) under discussion was sequenced for a study of T cells in women clearing cervical HPV infection. Study-wide background: Controls were women whose single incident HPV16 infection cleared within 12 months without precancer or cancer.

Notes on this clone: The sequenced fragment ends 3 residues before the CDR3 boundary, so the rest is inferred from the germline J gene.

Clones were sequenced by immunoSEQ multiplex PCR, and TCRdb holds only the in-frame ones, with some missing. The sample's table shows 20,000 to 25,000 clones. Each participant carried one incident cervical HPV16 infection only. The CDR3 sequence is 15 residues long. Germline V lookup: CDR1 ENHRY, CDR2 SYGVKD. Trimming pared 3 bases from V and 3 bases from J, leaving 12 bases between. Sequencing was performed on blood buffy coat. The chain employs TRBV10-3 and TRBJ1-5, with D possibly TRBD1 on 6 matching bases. The clonotype comes from a woman aged 18 to 75 with a cervical HPV16 infection that either progressed to CIN3+ or cleared (not recorded which). CDR3 bases read: TGTGCCATCAGTGATCAGGACAGTCTCAATCAGCCC. Its translation: CAISDQDSLNQP. The full CDR3 protein reads CAISDQDSLNQPQHF.